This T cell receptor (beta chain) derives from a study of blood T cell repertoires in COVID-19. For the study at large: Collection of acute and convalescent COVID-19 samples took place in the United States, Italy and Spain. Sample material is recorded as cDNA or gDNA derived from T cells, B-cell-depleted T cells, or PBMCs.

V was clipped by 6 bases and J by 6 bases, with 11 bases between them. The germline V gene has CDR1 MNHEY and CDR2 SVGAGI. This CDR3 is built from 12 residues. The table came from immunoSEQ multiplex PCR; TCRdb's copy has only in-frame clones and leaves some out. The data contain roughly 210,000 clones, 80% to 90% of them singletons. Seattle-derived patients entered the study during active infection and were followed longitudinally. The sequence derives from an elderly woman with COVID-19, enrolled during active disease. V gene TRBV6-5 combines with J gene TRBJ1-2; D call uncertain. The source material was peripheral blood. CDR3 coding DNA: TGTGCCAGCAGCCCCTTCGGGGATGGCTACACCTTC. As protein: CASSPFGDGYTF.